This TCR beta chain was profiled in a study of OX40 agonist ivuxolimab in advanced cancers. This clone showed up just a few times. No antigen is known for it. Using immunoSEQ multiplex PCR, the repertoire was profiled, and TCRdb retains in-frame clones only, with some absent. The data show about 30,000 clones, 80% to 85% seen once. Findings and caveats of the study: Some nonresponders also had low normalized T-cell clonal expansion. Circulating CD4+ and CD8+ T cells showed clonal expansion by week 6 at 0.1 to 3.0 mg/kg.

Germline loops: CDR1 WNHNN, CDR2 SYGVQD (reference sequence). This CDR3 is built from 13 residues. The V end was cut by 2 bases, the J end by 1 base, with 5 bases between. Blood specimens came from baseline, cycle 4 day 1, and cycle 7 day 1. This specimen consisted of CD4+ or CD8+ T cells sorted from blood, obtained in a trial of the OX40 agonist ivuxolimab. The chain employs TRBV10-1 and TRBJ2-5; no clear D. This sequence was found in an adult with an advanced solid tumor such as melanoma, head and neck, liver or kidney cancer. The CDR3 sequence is CASSEEPQETQYF. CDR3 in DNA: TGCGCCAGCAGTGAGGAGCCCCAAGAGACCCAGTACTTC.